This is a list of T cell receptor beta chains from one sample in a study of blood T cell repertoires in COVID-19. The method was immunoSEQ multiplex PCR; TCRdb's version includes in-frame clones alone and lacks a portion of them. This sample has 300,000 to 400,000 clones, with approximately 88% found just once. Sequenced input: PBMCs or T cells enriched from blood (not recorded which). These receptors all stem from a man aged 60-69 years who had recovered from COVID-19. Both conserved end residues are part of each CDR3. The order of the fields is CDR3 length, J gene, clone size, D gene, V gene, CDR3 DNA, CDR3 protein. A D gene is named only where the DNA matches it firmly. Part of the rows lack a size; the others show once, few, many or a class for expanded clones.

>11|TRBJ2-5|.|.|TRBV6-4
TGTGCCAGCCAGTTCGTTGGGACCCAGTACTTC
CASQFVGTQYF
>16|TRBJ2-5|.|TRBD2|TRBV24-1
TGTGCCACCAGTGATTTGCGAACGGGAGGGGGGGAGACCCAGTACTTC
CATSDLRTGGGETQYF
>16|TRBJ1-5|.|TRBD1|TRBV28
TGTGCCAGTACGAAACCGGGACAGGGGGTATTAAAGCCCCAGCATTTT
CASTKPGQGVLKPQHF
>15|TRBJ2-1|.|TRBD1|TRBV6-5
TGTGCCAGCAGTCAGACAGGGGTGGTTTTTAATGAGCAGTTCTTC
CASSQTGVVFNEQFF
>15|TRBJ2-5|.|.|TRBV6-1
TGTGCCAGCAGTTCCCTAACAGGGGCGGGAATGAGCCAGTACTTC
CASSSLTGAGMSQYF
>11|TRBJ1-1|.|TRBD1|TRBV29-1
TGCAGCGGACACGACAGGGGAGAAGCTTTCTTT
CSGHDRGEAFF
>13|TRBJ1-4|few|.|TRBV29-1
TGCAGCGTTGAAGTCAGCAGGGGCGAAAAACTGTTTTTT
CSVEVSRGEKLFF
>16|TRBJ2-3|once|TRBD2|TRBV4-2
TGTGCCAGCAGCCCCCGGACTAGCGGGACCCCAGATACGCAGTATTTT
CASSPRTSGTPDTQYF
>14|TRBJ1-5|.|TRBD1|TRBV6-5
TGTGCCAGCAGCACGGGACAGGGGACGGGGCCCCAGCATTTT
CASSTGQGTGPQHF
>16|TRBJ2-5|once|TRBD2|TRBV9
TGTGCCAGCAGCGTAGAAGGACTAGCGGGAGGGGAGACCCAGTACTTC
CASSVEGLAGGETQYF
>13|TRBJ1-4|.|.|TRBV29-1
TGCAGCGTTGAAGGTGGGCAGGATGAAAAACTGTTTTTT
CSVEGGQDEKLFF
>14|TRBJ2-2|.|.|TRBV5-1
TGCGCCAGCAGCTTGGCATCGAACACCGGGGAGCTGTTTTTT
CASSLASNTGELFF
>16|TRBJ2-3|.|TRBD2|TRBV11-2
TGTGCCAGCAGCTCGGGACTAGCGGGAGCTACAGATACGCAGTATTTT
CASSSGLAGATDTQYF
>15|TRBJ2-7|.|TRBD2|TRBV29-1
TGCAGCGTTTCCAAACTAGCGGGACCTTCCTACGAGCAGTACTTC
CSVSKLAGPSYEQYF
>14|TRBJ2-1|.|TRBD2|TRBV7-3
TGTGCCAGCAGTACGACTAGCGGGGCCAATGAGCAGTTCTTC
CASSTTSGANEQFF
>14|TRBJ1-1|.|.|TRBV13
TGTGCCAGCAGCTTATTCGGGGGTGGGACTGAAGCTTTCTTT
CASSLFGGGTEAFF
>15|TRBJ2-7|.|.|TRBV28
TGTGCCAGCAGTTTCGGGGGTCCCTACTCCTACGAGCAGTACTTC
CASSFGGPYSYEQYF
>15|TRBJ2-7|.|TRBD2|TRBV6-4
TGTGCCAGCAGTGAGGGGAGCGGGAGGTTCTACGAGCAGTACTTC
CASSEGSGRFYEQYF
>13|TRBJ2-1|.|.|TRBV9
TGTGCCAGCAGCCCCCAGCGGGTAAATGAGCAGTTCTTC
CASSPQRVNEQFF
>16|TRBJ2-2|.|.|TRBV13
TGTGCCAGCAGCTCCACCCAGCTTCTAGACACCGGGGAGCTGTTTTTT
CASSSTQLLDTGELFF
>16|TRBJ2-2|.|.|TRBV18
TGTGCCAGCTCACCGCTGCAGCCGGGTGGCACCGGGGAGCTGTTTTTT
CASSPLQPGGTGELFF
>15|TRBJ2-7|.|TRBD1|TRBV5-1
TGCGCCAGCAGCTCAGGACAGGGGAACTCCTACGAGCAGTACTTC
CASSSGQGNSYEQYF
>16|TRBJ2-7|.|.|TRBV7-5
TGTGTCAGAAGCCCTCTCAGCAGGGGGTGGAAGAACGAGCAGTACTTC
CVRSPLSRGWKNEQYF
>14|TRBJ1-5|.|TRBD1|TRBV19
TGTGCCAGTAGTACTACAGGGGTCCCTCAGCCCCAGCATTTT
CASSTTGVPQPQHF
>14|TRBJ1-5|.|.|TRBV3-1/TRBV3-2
TGTGCCAGCAGCCTGGGACATCCCAATCAGCCCCAGCATTTT
CASSLGHPNQPQHF
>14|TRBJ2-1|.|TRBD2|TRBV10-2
TGCGCCAGCAGTGTAGCGGGGGAGTACAATGAGCAGTTCTTC
CASSVAGEYNEQFF
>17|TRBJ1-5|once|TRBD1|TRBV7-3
TGTGCCAGCAGCTCCCTCAGGGGGAGGTATAGCAATCAGCCCCAGCATTTT
CASSSLRGRYSNQPQHF
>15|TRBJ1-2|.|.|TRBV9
TGTGCCAGCAGCGCAAGACTCGGGGGGTCATATCGCTACACCTTC
CASSARLGGSYRYTF
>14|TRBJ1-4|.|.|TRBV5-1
TGCGCCAGCAGCGCACGGGACACCTATGAAAAACTGTTTTTT
CASSARDTYEKLFF
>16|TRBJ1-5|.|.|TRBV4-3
TGCGCCAGCAGCCAAGATCGAACTTTAAGCAATCAGCCCCAGCATTTT
CASSQDRTLSNQPQHF
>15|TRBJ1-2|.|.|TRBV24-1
TGTGCCACCAGTGATACAGGGACAACTAACTATGGCTACACCTTC
CATSDTGTTNYGYTF
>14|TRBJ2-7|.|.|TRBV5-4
TGTGCCAGCAGCTACTTTCGGGGGTCCTACGAGCAGTACTTC
CASSYFRGSYEQYF
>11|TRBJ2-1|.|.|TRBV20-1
TGCAGTGCTACCGTCTACAATGAGCAGTTCTTC
CSATVYNEQFF
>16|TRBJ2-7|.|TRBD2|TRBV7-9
TGTGCCAGCAGCCTGGGACTAGCGGGCGTACCCTACGAGCAGTACTTC
CASSLGLAGVPYEQYF
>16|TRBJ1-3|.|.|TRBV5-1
TGCGCCAGCAGCTTGGATAGGGGCCTCTCTGGAAACACCATATATTTT
CASSLDRGLSGNTIYF
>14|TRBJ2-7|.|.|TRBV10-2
TGCGCCAGCAGTCTCAGGACAGAGATCTACGAGCAGTACTTC
CASSLRTEIYEQYF
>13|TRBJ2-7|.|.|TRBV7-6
TGTGCCAGCAGCCTCTCAGGGGCCTACGAGCAGTACTTC
CASSLSGAYEQYF
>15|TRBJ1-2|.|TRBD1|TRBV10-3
TGTGCCATCAGTGAGAGGACAGGGTACGGCTATGGCTACACCTTC
CAISERTGYGYGYTF
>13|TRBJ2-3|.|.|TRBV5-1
TGCGCCAGCAGCTCTACTAGCACAGATACGCAGTATTTT
CASSSTSTDTQYF
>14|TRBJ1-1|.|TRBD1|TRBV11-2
TGTGCCAGCAGCTTGTCACAGGGGGGGACTGAAGCTTTCTTT
CASSLSQGGTEAFF
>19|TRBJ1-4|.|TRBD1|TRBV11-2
TGTGCCAGCAGCTTCCGGGGACAGGGGACGGGACCGGGTAATGAAAAACTGTTTTTT
CASSFRGQGTGPGNEKLFF
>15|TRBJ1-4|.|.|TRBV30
TGTGCCTGGAGTGTTTGGGGGAGGGCCGGGGGAAAACTGTTTTTT
CAWSVWGRAGGKLFF
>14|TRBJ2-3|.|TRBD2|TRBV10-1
TGCGCCAGCAGGGAGCGGGAGGGGGAAGATACGCAGTATTTT
CASREREGEDTQYF
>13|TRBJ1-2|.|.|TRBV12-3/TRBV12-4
TGTGCCAGCAGACCGGACAGCAACTATGGCTACACCTTC
CASRPDSNYGYTF
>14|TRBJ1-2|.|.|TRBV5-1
TGCGCCAGCGCCGGGGGGAGTGGCAACCTTGGCTACACCTTC
CASAGGSGNLGYTF
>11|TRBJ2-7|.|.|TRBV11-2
TGTGCCAGCAGCTTAGATAGCGAGCAGTACTTC
CASSLDSEQYF
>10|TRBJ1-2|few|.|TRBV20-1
TGCAGTGCTAGGGGGCGCGACTACACCTTC
CSARGRDYTF
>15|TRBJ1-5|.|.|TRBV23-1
TGCGCCAGCAGTCTAATGGCGCGGAGCAATCAGCCCCAGCATTTT
CASSLMARSNQPQHF